The rows below give T cell receptor beta chains drawn from one sample of a study of regulatory T cells in long-lasting Graves disease. TCRdb processed the reads anew with MiXCR; each CDR3 protein has one entry. The sample records about 840 distinct CDR3 sequences, over 75% being singletons. The sample consisted of peripheral blood mononuclear cells (PBMCs), taken with antithyroid drug treatment, in newly diagnosed or persistent Graves disease (not recorded which). The receptor set was obtained from a woman aged 18-29 years with Graves disease. Each CDR3 is given without its conserved first and last residue.

v_call cdr3_aa
TRBV14 ASSQWVGRNGDTQY
TRBV28 ASSWGNIQY
TRBV3-1 ASSQGQGGNQPQH
TRBV11-2 ASSTPGGTQY
TRBV11-1 ASSFSDEQF
TRBV20-1 SARGRSGGPGANVLT
TRBV7-3 ASSPLGTGLTDTQY
TRBV19 ATWDMLNGGYGYT
TRBV29-1 SVEKSAGNTIY
TRBV28 ASRPTGISNQPQH
TRBV20-1 SASRAGRPYEQY
TRBV5-5 ASSLGRGLSYEQY
TRBV6-2/TRBV6-3 ASSYFARDRVYEQY
TRBV11-1 ASSTRTSSYEQY
TRBV2 ASSYTGTVNEKLF
TRBV5-1 ASSLREGDIQY
TRBV20-1 SAKSQIYYEQY
TRBV12-3/TRBV12-4 ASSFKGTEAF
TRBV12-3/TRBV12-4 ASSSHPGRTSNTDTQY
TRBV23-1 ASSQSTGGRNLRNQPQH
TRBV20-1 SARGDWGAPNEQF
TRBV7-9 ASSSSGAEMGYT
TRBV18 ASSRREAGGYT
TRBV29-1 SVVGGLDGNTEAF
TRBV5-1 ASSYGTSGNTGELF
TRBV3-1 ASSEQGPGSSQH
TRBV6-6 ASSYAPGSDTQY
TRBV12-3/TRBV12-4 ASSLAGVEETQY
TRBV6-2/TRBV6-3 ASGISGRVIPYNEQF
TRBV7-9 ASSLAVRQDTNTGELF
TRBV6-1 ASSLAGGRYEQY
TRBV18 ASSPPAGHGYT
TRBV9 ASSVVAGGATEPPTGYT
TRBV7-3 ASSLGLAGGYTDTQY
TRBV7-7 ASSIQNTDTQY
TRBV23-1 ASARDAGYEQY
TRBV10-3 AISQGDTQY
TRBV29-1 SVEGDNGYGYT
TRBV3-1 ASSQDDRAEQY
TRBV4-2 ASSQDATSGYNEQF
TRBV5-1 ASSKTGKNTEAF